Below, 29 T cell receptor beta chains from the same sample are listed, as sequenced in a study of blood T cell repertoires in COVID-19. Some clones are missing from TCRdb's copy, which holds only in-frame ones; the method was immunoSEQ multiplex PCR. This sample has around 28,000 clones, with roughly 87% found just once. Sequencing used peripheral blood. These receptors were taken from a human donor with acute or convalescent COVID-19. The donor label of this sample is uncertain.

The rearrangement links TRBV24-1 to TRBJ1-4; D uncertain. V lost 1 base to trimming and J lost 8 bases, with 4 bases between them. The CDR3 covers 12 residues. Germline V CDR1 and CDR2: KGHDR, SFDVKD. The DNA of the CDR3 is TGTGCCACCAGTGATTTCCAGGAAAAACTGTTTTTT. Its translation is CATSDFQEKLFF.

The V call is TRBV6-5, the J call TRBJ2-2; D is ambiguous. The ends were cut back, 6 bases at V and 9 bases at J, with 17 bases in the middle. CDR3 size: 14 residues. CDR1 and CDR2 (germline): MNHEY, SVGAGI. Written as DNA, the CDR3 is TGTGCCAGCAGCATGTCAGCGCCTTCCCGGGAGCTGTTTTTT. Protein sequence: CASSMSAPSRELFF.

The CDR3 loop is CASSYSGTGAGNTIYF. CDR3 coding DNA: TGTGCCAGCAGTTACTCCGGGACAGGGGCTGGAAACACCATATATTTT. The genes are TRBV6-5 and TRBJ1-3; 10 bases agree with TRBD1. Germline CDR1 MNHEY, CDR2 SVGAGI. The junction had 1 base not matched to a gene; V was cut back by 0 bases and J by 2 bases. The CDR3 runs to 16 residues.

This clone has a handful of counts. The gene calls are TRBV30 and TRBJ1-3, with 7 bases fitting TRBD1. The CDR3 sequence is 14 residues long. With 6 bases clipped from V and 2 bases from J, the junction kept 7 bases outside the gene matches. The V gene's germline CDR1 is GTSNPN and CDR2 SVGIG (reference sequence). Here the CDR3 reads CACLKTGPGNTIYF. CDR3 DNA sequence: TGTGCCTGCCTAAAGACAGGGCCTGGAAACACCATATATTTT. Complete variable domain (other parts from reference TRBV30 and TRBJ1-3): SQTIHQWPATLVQPVGSPLSLECTVEGTSNPNLYWYRQAAGRGLQLLFYSVGIGQISSEVPQNLSASRPQDRQFILSSKKLLLSDSGFYLCACLKTGPGNTIYFGEGSWLTVV.

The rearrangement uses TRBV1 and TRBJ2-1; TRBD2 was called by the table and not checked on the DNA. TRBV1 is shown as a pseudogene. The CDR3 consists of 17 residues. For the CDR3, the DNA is TGCACCAGCAGCCAAGATCTAGCGGGTACACCCCACAATGAGCAGTTCTTC. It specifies CTSSQDLAGTPHNEQFF.

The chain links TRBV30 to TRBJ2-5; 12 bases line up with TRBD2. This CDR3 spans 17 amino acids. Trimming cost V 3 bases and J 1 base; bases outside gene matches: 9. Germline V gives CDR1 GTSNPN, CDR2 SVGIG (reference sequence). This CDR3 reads CAWSSTRTSGVQETQYF. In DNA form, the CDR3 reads TGTGCCTGGAGCTCTACGAGGACTAGCGGGGTCCAAGAGACCCAGTACTTC.

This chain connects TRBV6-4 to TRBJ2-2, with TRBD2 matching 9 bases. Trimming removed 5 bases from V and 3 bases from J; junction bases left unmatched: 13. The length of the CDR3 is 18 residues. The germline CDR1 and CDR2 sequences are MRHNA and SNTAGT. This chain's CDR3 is CASSSERNSGGYTGELFF. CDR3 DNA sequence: TGTGCCAGCAGTTCCGAGAGAAATAGCGGGGGTTACACCGGGGAGCTGTTTTTT.

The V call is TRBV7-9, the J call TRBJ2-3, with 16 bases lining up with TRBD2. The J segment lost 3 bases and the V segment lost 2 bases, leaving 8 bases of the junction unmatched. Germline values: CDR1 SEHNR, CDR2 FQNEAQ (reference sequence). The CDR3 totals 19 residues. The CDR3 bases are TGTGCCAGCAGCTTAACCCTGGGACTAGCGGGAGGGCCGACAGATACGCAGTATTTT. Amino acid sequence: CASSLTLGLAGGPTDTQYF.

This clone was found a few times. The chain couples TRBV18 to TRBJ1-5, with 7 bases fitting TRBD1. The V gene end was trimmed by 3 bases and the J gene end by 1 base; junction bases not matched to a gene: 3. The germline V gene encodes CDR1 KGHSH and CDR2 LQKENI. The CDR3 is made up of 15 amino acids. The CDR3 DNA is TGTGCCAGCTCACCGGAGACAGGGAGCAATCAGCCCCAGCATTTT. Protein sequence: CASSPETGSNQPQHF.

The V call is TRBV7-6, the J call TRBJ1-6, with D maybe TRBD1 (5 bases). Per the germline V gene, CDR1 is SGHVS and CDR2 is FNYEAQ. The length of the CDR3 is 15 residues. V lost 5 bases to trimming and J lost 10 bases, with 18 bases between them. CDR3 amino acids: CASSLTGRFRSPLHF. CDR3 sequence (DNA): TGTGCCAGCAGCCTAACAGGTCGTTTTAGGTCACCCCTCCACTTT.

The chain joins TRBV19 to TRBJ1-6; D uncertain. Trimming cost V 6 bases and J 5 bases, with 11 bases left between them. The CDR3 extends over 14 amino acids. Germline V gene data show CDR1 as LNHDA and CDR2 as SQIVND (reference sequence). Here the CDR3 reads CASREAPNNSPLHF. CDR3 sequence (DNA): TGTGCCAGTAGAGAGGCACCAAATAATTCACCCCTCCACTTT.

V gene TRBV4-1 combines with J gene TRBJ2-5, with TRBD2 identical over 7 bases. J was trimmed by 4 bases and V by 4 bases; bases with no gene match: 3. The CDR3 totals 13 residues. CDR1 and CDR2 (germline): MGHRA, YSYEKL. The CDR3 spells CASSPLAAETQYF. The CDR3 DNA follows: TGCGCCAGCAGCCCCCTAGCGGCAGAGACCCAGTACTTC.

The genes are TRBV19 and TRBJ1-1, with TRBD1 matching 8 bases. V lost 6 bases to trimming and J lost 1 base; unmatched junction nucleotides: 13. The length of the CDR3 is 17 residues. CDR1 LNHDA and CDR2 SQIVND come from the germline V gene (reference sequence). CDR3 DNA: TGTGCCAGTAGGACGTGGGCAGGGGGCCAAAAGAACACTGAAGCTTTCTTT. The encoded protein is CASRTWAGGQKNTEAFF. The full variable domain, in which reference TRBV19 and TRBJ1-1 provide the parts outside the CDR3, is DGGITQSPKYLFRKEGQNVTLSCEQNLNHDAMYWYRQDPGQGLRLIYYSQIVNDFQKGDIAEGYSVSREKKESFPLTVTSAQKNPTAFYLCASRTWAGGQKNTEAFFGQGTRLTVV.

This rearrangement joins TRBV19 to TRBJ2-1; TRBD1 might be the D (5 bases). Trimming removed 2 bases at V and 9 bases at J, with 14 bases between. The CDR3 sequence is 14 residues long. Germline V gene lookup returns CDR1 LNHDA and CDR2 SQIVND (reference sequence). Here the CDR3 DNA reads TGTGCCAGTAGTATAATTTATGGGGCTAGTGAGCAGTTCTTC. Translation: CASSIIYGASEQFF.

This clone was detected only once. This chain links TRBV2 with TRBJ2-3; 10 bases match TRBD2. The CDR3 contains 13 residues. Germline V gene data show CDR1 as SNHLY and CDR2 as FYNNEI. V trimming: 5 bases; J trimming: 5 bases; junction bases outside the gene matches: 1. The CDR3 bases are TGTGCCAGCAGTATAGCGGGGGGAGATACGCAGTATTTT. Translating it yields CASSIAGGDTQYF.

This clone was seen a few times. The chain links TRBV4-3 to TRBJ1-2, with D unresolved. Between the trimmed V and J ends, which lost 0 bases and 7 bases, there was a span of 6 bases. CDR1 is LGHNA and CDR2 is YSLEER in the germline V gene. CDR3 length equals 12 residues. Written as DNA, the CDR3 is TGCGCCAGCAGCCAAGATAGGAGTGGCTACACCTTC. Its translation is CASSQDRSGYTF.

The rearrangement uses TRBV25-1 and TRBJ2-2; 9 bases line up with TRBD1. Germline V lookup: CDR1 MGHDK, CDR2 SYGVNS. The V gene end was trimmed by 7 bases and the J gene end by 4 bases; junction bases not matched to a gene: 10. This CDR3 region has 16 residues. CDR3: CASKGHGTGTTGELFF. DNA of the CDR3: TGTGCCAGCAAAGGCCACGGGACAGGGACCACCGGGGAGCTGTTTTTT.

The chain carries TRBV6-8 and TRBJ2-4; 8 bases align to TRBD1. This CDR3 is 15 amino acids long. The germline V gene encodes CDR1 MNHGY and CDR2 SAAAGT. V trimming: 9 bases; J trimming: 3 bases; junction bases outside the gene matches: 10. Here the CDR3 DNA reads TGTGCCAGGACCAACAGGGGGTTGGACAAAAACATTCAGTACTTC. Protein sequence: CARTNRGLDKNIQYF.

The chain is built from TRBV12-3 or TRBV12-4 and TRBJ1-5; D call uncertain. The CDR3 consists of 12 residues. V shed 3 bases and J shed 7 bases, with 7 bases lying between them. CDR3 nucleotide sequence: TGTGCCAGCAGTTTTAGAGTCCAGCCCCAGCATTTT. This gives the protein CASSFRVQPQHF.

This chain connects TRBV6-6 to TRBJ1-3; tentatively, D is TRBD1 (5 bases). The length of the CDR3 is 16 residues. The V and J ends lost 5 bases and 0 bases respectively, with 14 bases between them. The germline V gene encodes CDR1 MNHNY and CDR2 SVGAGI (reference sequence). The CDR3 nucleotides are TGTGCCAGCAGTCCGAGACAGAGAACCTCTGGAAACACCATATATTTT. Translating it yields CASSPRQRTSGNTIYF.

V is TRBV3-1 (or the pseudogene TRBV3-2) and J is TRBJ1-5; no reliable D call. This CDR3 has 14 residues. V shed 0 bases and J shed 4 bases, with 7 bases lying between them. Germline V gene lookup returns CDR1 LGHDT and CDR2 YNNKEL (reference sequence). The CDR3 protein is CASSQEPQNQPQHF. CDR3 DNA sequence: TGTGCCAGCAGCCAAGAGCCACAGAATCAGCCCCAGCATTTT.

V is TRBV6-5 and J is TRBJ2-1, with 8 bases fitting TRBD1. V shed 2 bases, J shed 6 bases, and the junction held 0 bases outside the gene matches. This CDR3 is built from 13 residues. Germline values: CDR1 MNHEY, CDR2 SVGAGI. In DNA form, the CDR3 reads TGTGCCAGCAGTTACGACAGGGGCAATGAGCAGTTCTTC. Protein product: CASSYDRGNEQFF.

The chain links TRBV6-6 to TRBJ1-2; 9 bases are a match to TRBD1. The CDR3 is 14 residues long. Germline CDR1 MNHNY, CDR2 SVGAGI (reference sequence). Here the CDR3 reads CVLHPPGQGNGYTF. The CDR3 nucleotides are TGTGTCCTCCATCCACCGGGACAGGGAAACGGCTACACCTTC.

The CDR3 reads CASSPDLDTGELFF. The CDR3 nucleotides read TGTGCCAGCAGCCCGGACTTAGACACCGGGGAGCTGTTTTTT. The chain uses TRBV7-9 and TRBJ2-2; possible D gene TRBD2, 5 bases. From germline, CDR1 is SEHNR and CDR2 FQNEAQ (reference sequence). The CDR3 spans 14 residues. V was clipped by 5 bases and J by 3 bases, with 10 bases between them.

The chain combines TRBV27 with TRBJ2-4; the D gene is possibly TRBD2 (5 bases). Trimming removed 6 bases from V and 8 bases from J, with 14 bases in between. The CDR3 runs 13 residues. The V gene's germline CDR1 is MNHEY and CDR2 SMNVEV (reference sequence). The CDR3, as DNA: TGTGCCAGCAGGTTCTCGGGAAAGGACATTCAGTACTTC. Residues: CASRFSGKDIQYF.

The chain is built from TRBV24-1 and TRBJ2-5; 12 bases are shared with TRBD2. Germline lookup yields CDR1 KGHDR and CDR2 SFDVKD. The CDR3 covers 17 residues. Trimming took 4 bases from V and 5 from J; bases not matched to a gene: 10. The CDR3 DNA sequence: TGTGCCACCAGTGACCCCCGACTAGCGGGAGACTTGGAGACCCAGTACTTC. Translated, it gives CATSDPRLAGDLETQYF.

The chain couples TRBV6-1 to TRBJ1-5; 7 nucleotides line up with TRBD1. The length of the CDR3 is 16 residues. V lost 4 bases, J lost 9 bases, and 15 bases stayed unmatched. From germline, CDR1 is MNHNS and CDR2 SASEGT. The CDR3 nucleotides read TGTGCCAGCAGTGGTAATAGGGGGACAGACCCGAGGCCCCAGCATTTT. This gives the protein CASSGNRGTDPRPQHF.

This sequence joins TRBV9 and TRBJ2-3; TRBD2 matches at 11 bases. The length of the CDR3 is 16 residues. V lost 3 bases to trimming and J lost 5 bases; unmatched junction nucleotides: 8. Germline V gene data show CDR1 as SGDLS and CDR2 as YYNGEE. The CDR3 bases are TGTGCCAGCAGCGCGACTAGCGGGACGGGTATAGATACGCAGTATTTT. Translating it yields CASSATSGTGIDTQYF.

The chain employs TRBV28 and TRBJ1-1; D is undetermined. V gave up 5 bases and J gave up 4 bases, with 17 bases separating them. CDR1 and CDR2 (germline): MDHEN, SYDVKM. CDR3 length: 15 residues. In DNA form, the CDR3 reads TGTGCCAGCAGTCCGGCGGTCCTGAGCACCACTGAAGCTTTCTTT. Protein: CASSPAVLSTTEAFF.